This TCR beta chain was sequenced for a study of T cells in Graves' hyperthyroidism and ophthalmopathy. The study's findings and limits: Ophthalmopathy stood apart from stable hyperthyroidism in a 13 V-J model. Ophthalmopathy was identified by the model a median about 6 months ahead of onset.

Ten or more counts support this clonotype. Its antigen is unidentified. Hyperthyroidism of Graves' type that showed no ophthalmopathy progression within 18 months was stable. Hyperthyroidism patients were newly diagnosed, had disease duration under 2 months, and were aged 18 to 65 years. The CDR3 consists of 14 residues. Between the trimmed V and J ends, which lost 2 bases and 0 bases, there was a span of 7 bases. Germline V gene data show CDR1 as LGHDT and CDR2 as YNNKEL (reference sequence). TCR beta CDR3 region amplification was performed from RNA transcripts. Researchers ran a first-round RT-PCR on the TCR CDR3 using the HTBI primer set. TCRdb recomputed calls from the multiplex PCR reads with MiXCR, one row per CDR3 protein. In the table there are about 420,000 distinct CDR3 sequences, about 15% of which are singletons.

The sample taken for sequencing was blood. V is TRBV3-1 and J is TRBJ1-2; perhaps TRBD1 as D (5 bases). The sequence was obtained from a woman aged 18 to 35 with Graves' hyperthyroidism. The CDR3 is CASSQTGPNYGYTF. The CDR3 DNA reads as TGTGCCAGCAGCCAAACGGGACCTAACTATGGCTACACCTTC.